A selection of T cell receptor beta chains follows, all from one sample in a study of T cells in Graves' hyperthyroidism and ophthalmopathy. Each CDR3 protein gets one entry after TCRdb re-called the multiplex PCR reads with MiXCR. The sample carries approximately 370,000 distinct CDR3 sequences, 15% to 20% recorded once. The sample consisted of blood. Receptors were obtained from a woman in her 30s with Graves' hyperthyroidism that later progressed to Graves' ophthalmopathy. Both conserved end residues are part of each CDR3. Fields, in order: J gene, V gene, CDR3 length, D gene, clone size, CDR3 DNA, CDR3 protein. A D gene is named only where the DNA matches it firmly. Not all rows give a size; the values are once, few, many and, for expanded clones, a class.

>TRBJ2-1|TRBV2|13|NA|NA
TGTGCCAGCAGCCGCGAGCGGCCCCGTGAGCAGTTCTTC
CASSRERPREQFF
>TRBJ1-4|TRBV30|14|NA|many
TGTGCCTGGAGCGTTCGCAGCCACAATGAAAAACTGTTTTTT
CAWSVRSHNEKLFF
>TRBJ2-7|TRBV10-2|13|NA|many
TGCGCCAGCAGTGAGGGGATTTGGGACGAGCAGTACTTC
CASSEGIWDEQYF
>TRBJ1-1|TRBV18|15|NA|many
TGTGCCAGCTCACCGGGGTCCCTAGAGAACACTGAAGCTTTCTTT
CASSPGSLENTEAFF
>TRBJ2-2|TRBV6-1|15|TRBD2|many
TGTGCCAGCAGTGGACTAGCGGGAGGGATGGGGGAGCTGTTTTTT
CASSGLAGGMGELFF
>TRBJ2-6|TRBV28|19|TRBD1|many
TGTGCCAGCAGTTTACCAGGGGGCGAGTTTATGGCTGGGGCCAACGTCCTGACTTTC
CASSLPGGEFMAGANVLTF
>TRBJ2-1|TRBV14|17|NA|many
TGTGCCAGCAGCCAAGTTGGGGGAGTTAACTCCTACAATGAGCAGTTCTTC
CASSQVGGVNSYNEQFF
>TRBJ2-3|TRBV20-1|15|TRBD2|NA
TGCAGTGCTAGTGGGGGGCTAGCGGGAGTGTATACGCAGTATTTT
CSASGGLAGVYTQYF
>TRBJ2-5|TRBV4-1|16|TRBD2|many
TGCGCCAGCAGCCAACCTAGCGGGGGGGCCGGAGAGACCCAGTACTTC
CASSQPSGGAGETQYF
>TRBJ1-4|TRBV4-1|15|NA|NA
TGCGCCAGCAGCCAAGAATGGTCGGGGGGTGAAAAACTGTTTTTT
CASSQEWSGGEKLFF
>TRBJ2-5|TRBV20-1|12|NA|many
TGCAGTGCTACCCCAAACCAAGAGACCCAGTACTTC
CSATPNQETQYF
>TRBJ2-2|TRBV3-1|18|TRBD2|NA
TGTGCCAGCAGCCCCGGTGGCGCGGGGGGTCTAGACACCGGGGAGCTGTTTTTT
CASSPGGAGGLDTGELFF
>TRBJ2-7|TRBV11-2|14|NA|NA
TGTGCCAGCAGCTTAGGTATGGATTCCCACGAGCAGTACTTC
CASSLGMDSHEQYF
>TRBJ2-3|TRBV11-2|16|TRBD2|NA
TGTGCCAGCAGCCTACAAAGCGGGAGTAGGGCAGATACGCAGTATTTT
CASSLQSGSRADTQYF
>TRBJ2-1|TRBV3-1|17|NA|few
TGTGCCAGCAGCCAAGATTTGAGGGAATTGATGGACAATGAGCAGTTCTTC
CASSQDLRELMDNEQFF
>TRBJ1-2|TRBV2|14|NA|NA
TGTGCCAGCATCGTCACCCTCGGCAACTATGGCTACACCTTC
CASIVTLGNYGYTF
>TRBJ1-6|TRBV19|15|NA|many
TGTGCCAGTAGTATTCAGAGCTCCTATAATTCACCCCTCCACTTT
CASSIQSSYNSPLHF
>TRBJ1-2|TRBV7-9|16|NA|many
TGTGCCAGCAGCTTAGCGGTCACCGGGACTCGGGATGGCTACACCTTC
CASSLAVTGTRDGYTF
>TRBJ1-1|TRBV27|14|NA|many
TGTGCCAGCAGCCCAGGGTTACTGAACACTGAAGCTTTCTTT
CASSPGLLNTEAFF
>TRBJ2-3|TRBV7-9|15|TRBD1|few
TGTGCCAGCAGCCTCCGGGACAGAAGCACAGATACGCAGTATTTT
CASSLRDRSTDTQYF
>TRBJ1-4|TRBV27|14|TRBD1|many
TGTGCCAGCAGCTGGGGACAGGCTAATGAAAAACTGTTTTTT
CASSWGQANEKLFF
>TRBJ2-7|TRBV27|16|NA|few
TGTGCCAGCAGTTTGTTAGCTCCTAGGAGCTCCTACGAGCAGTACTTC
CASSLLAPRSSYEQYF
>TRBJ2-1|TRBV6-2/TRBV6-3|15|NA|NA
TGTGCCAGCAGTCCCCGTAGGGAATCCTACAATGAGCAGTTCTTC
CASSPRRESYNEQFF
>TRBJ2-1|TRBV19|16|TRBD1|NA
TGTGCCAGTAGTATAGGACAGGGGGCAGCCTACAATGAGCAGTTCTTC
CASSIGQGAAYNEQFF
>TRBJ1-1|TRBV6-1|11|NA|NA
TGTGCCAGCAAGGGACCGTCTGAAGCTTTCTTT
CASKGPSEAFF
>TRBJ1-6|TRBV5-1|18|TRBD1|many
TGCGCCAGCAGCATCCGGGACAGTGATAGCTCCTATAATTCACCCCTCCACTTT
CASSIRDSDSSYNSPLHF
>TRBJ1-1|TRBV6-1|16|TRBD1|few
TGTGCCAGCAGACCCACGGGACAGGGGTTGAACACTGAAGCTTTCTTT
CASRPTGQGLNTEAFF
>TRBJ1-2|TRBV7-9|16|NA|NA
TGTGCCAGCAGCTCCCGGGACTTTCCGGCTAACTATGGCTACACCTTC
CASSSRDFPANYGYTF
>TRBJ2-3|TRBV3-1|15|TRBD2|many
TGTGCCAGCAGCCAGGGACTAGCGAACACAGATACGCAGTATTTT
CASSQGLANTDTQYF
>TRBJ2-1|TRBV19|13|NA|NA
TGTGCCAGTAGTACTTTTAACTACAATGAGCAGTTCTTC
CASSTFNYNEQFF
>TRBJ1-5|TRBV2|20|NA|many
TGTGCCAGCAGTGACCCGGCTCCGGGACAAATTAGGGGGGAGGATCAGCCCCAGCATTTT
CASSDPAPGQIRGEDQPQHF
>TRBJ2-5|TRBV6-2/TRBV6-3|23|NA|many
TGTGCCAGCAGTTATGGGACAGAGGCCGGGAGAGACCTGTTAGGTTTCCGAAAAGAGACCCAGTACTTC
CASSYGTEAGRDLLGFRKETQYF
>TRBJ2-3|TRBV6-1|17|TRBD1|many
TGTGCCAGCAGTGTACTCCCGGGACAGGGGGACACAGATACGCAGTATTTT
CASSVLPGQGDTDTQYF
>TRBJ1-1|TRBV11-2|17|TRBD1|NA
TGTGCCAGCAGCAAGAGACAGGGGGGTTTTGGTTACACTGAAGCTTTCTTT
CASSKRQGGFGYTEAFF
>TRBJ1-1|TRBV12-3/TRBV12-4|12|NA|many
TGTGCCAGCAGTTTCGGGGCCCCTGAAGCTTTCTTT
CASSFGAPEAFF
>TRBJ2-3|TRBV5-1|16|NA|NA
TGCGCCAGCAGCTCGGACCCGTTAGGATCGGCAGATACGCAGTATTTT
CASSSDPLGSADTQYF
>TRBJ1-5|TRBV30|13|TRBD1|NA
TGTGCCTGGAGCAGGGGGGATGATCAGCCCCAGCATTTT
CAWSRGDDQPQHF
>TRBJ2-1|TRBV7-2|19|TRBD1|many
TGTGCCAGCAGCTTACCACGTTGGGACAGGGTGGCATACATCCATGAGCAGTTCTTC
CASSLPRWDRVAYIHEQFF
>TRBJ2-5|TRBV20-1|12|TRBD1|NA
TGCAGTGGCTCGAGGGGGCTAGAGACCCAGTACTTC
CSGSRGLETQYF
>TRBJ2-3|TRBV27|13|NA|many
TGTGCCAGCAGGTCCTTAGCGGCAGATACGCAGTATTTT
CASRSLAADTQYF
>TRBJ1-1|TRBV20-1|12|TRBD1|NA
TGCAGTGCCAAAGACAGGGGCGGTGAAGCTTTCTTT
CSAKDRGGEAFF
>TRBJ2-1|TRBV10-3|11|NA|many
TGTGCCATCTGGAGGGCCAATGAGCAGTTCTTC
CAIWRANEQFF